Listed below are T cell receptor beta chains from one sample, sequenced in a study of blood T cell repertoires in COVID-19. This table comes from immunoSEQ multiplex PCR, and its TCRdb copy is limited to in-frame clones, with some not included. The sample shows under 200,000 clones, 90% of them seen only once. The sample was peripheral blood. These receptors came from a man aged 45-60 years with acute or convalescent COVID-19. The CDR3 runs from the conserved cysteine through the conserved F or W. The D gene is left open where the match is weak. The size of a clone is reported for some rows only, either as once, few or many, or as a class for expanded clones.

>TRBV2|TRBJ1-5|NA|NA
CASSGWGLLNQPQHF
TGTGCCAGCAGTGGATGGGGACTGCTTAATCAGCCCCAGCATTTT
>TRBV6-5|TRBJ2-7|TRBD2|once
CASSNLFSGRTEQYF
TGTGCCAGCAGTAACCTTTTTAGCGGGAGGACCGAGCAGTACTTC
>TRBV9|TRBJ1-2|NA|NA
CASSVETANNYGYTF
TGTGCCAGCAGCGTCGAGACAGCTAATAACTATGGCTACACCTTC
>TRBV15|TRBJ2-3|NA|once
CATSRDRVLGANRNTQYF
TGTGCCACCAGCAGAGATAGGGTACTTGGGGCGAACCGGAATACGCAGTATTTT
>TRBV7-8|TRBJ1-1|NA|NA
CASSLSPVRGEYLTEAFF
TGTGCCAGCAGCTTAAGTCCTGTCCGGGGGGAATATTTGACTGAAGCTTTCTTT
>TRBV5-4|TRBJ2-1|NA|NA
CASSLGAAGNEQFF
TGTGCCAGCAGCTTGGGCGCAGCGGGCAATGAGCAGTTCTTC
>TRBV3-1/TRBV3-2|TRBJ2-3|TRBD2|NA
CASSQGGLAGGSTDTQYF
TGTGCCAGCAGCCAAGGAGGACTAGCGGGGGGGAGCACAGATACGCAGTATTTT
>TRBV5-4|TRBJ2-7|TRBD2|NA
CASSLGLAGVTSEQYF
TGTGCCAGCAGCCTCGGACTAGCGGGAGTCACGAGCGAGCAGTACTTC
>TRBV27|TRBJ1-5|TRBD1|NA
CASSSLPTGTGGGQPQHF
TGTGCCAGCAGTTCCCTTCCCACCGGGACAGGGGGCGGTCAGCCCCAGCATTTT
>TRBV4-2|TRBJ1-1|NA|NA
CASSQERLITAAYEAFF
TGTGCCAGCAGCCAAGAGCGATTGATCACAGCCGCATATGAAGCTTTCTTT
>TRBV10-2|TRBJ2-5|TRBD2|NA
CASINSGDQETQYF
TGCGCCAGCATAAATAGCGGGGACCAAGAGACCCAGTACTTC
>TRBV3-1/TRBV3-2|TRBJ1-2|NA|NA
CASSQLGVNYGYTF
TGTGCCAGCAGCCAATTAGGAGTTAACTATGGCTACACCTTC
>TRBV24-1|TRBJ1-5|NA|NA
CATSESGHRNQPQHF
TGTGCCACCAGTGAGTCGGGACACCGGAATCAGCCCCAGCATTTT
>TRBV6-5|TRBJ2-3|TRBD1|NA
CASSRTGGEDTQYF
TGTGCCAGCAGTAGGACAGGGGGCGAAGATACGCAGTATTTT
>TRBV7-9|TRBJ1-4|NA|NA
CASSLVDEKLFF
TGTGCCAGCAGCTTAGTAGATGAAAAACTGTTTTTT
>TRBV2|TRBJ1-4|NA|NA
CASMRQILYEKLFF
TGTGCCAGCATGAGACAGATTCTATATGAAAAACTGTTTTTT
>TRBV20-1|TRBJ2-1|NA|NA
CSATGQILQFF
TGCAGTGCTACCGGACAGATCTTGCAGTTCTTC
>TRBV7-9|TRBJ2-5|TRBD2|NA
CASSFYRASGGWGETQYF
TGTGCCAGCAGCTTCTACCGGGCTAGCGGGGGATGGGGAGAGACCCAGTACTTC
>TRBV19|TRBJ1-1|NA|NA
CASSLGQFAFF
TGTGCCAGTAGCCTAGGACAGTTTGCTTTCTTT
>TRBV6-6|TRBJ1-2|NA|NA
CASSGGQWIGYTF
TGTGCCAGCAGTGGAGGCCAGTGGATTGGCTACACCTTC
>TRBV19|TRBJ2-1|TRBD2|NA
CASSIKREVLNEQFF
TGTGCCAGTAGTATAAAGCGGGAGGTCTTAAATGAGCAGTTCTTC
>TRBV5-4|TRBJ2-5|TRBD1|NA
CASSQFIAGGAETQYF
TGTGCCAGCAGTCAATTCATAGCAGGGGGCGCAGAGACCCAGTACTTC